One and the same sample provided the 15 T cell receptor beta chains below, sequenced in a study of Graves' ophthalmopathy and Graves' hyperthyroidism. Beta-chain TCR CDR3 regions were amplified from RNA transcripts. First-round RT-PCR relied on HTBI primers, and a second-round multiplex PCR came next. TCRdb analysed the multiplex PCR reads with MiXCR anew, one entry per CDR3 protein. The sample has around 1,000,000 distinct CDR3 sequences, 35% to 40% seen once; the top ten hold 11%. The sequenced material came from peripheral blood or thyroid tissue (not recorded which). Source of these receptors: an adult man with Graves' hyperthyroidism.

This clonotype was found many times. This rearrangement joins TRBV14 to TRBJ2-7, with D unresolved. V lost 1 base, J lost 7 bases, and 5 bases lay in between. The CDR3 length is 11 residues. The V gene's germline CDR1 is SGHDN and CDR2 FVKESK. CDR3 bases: TGTGCCAGCAGCCAAGTGGAGGAGCAGTACTTC. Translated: CASSQVEEQYF. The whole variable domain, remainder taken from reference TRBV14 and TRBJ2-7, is EAGVTQFPSHSVIEKGQTVTLRCDPISGHDNLYWYRRVMGKEIKFLLHFVKESKQDESGMPNNRFLAERTGGTYSTLKVQPAELEDSGVYFCASSQVEEQYFGPGTRLTVT.

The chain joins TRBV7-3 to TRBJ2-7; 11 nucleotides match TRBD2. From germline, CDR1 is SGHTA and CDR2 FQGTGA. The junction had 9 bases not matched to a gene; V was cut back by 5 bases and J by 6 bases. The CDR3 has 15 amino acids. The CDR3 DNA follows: TGTGCCAGCAGCCAAACTAGCGGGGGACTGGGCGAGCAGTACTTC. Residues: CASSQTSGGLGEQYF.

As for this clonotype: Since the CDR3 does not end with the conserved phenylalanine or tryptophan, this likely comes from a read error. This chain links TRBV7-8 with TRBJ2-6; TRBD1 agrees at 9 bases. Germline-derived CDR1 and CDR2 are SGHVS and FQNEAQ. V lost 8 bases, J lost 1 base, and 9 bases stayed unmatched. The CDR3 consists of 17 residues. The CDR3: CASGENRGRSGANVLTV. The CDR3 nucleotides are TGTGCCAGCGGGGAGAACAGGGGGCGGTCTGGGGCCAACGTCCTGACTGTC.

CDR3 protein: CASSVVGGADTQYF. CDR3 nucleotides: TGTGCCAGCAGCGTAGTGGGGGGCGCAGATACGCAGTATTTT. The V and J genes are TRBV9 and TRBJ2-3; tentatively, D is TRBD1 or TRBD2 (6 bases each). The CDR3 totals 14 residues. V was cut by 0 bases and J by 4 bases, with 9 bases left in between. Germline V lookup: CDR1 SGDLS, CDR2 YYNGEE. The variable domain in full, with the rest retrieved from reference TRBV9 and TRBJ2-3, is DSGVTQTPKHLITATGQRVTLRCSPRSGDLSVYWYQQSLDQGLQFLIQYYNGEERAKGNILERFSAQQFPDLHSELNLSSLELGDSALYFCASSVVGGADTQYFGPGTRLTVL.

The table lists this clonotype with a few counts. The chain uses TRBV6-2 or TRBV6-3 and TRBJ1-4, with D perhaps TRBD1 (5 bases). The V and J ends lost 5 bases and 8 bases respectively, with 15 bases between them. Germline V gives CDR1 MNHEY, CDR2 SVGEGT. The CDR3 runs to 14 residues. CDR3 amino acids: CASSLQGRREKLFF. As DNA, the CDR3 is TGTGCCAGCAGTCTTCAGGGAAGGCGCGAAAAACTGTTTTTT.

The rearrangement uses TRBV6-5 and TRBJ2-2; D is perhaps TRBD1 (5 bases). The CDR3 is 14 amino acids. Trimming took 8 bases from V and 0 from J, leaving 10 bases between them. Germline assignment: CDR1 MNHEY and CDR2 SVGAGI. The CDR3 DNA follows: TGTGCCAGCGTTGCGACAGCGAACACCGGGGAGCTGTTTTTT. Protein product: CASVATANTGELFF.

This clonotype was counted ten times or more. DNA for the CDR3: TGTGCCAGCAGCTTAGCCGGGGGGAGAGACTATGGCTACACCTTC. Translating it yields CASSLAGGRDYGYTF. The gene calls are TRBV7-8 and TRBJ1-2; tentatively, D is TRBD1 (5 bases). V dropped 0 bases and J dropped 3 bases, with 11 bases sitting between them. The CDR3 runs 15 residues. Germline CDR1 SGHVS, CDR2 FQNEAQ.

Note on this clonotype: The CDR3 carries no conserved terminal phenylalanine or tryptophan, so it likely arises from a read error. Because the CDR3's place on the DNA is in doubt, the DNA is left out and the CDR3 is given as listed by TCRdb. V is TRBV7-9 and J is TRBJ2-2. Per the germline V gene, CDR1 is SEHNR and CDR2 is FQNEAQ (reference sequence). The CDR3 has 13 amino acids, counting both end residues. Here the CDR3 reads CASSTTILSEQFS.

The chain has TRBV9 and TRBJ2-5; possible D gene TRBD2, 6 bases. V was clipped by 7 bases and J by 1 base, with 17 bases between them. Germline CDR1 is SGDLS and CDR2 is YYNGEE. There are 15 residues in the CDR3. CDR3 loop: CASSPGGQAQETQYF. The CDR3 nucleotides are TGTGCCAGCTCACCCGGAGGGCAGGCCCAAGAGACCCAGTACTTC.

The CDR3 here is CSVEDPLRNTGELFF. For the CDR3, the DNA is TGCAGCGTTGAAGATCCCCTACGGAACACCGGGGAGCTGTTTTTT. This rearrangement joins TRBV29-1 to TRBJ2-2; D remains ambiguous. The CDR3 contains 15 residues. V lost 0 bases and J lost 1, with 9 bases in between. Per the germline V gene, CDR1 is SQVTM and CDR2 is ANQGSEA.

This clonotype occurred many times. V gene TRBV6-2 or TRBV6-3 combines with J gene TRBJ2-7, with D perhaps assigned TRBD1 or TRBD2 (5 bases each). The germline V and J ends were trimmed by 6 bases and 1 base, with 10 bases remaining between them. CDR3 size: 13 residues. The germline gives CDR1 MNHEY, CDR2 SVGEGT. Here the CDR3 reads CASRGTASYEQYF. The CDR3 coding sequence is TGTGCCAGCAGGGGGACGGCTTCCTACGAGCAGTACTTC.

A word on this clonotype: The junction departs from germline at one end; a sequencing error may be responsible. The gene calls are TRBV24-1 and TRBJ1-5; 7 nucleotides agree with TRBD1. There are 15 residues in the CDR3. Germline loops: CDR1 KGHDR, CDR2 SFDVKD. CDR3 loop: CASSYWTGINQPQHF. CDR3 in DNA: TGTGCCAGCAGTTACTGGACAGGAATCAATCAGCCCCAGCATTTT.

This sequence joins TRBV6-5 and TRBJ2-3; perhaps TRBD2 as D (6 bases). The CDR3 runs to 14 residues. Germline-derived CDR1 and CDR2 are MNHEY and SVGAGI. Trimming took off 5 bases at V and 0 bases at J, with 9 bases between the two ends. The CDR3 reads CASSREISTDTQYF. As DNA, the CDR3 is TGTGCCAGCAGTCGGGAGATTAGCACAGATACGCAGTATTTT.

The CDR3 bases are TGTGCTAGAGACGGTGGCGGCCAAGAGACCCAGTACTTC. Its protein product is CARDGGGQETQYF. The chain uses TRBV10-3 and TRBJ2-5; D gene uncertain. The CDR3 runs to 13 residues. Germline assignment: CDR1 ENHRY and CDR2 SYGVKD.

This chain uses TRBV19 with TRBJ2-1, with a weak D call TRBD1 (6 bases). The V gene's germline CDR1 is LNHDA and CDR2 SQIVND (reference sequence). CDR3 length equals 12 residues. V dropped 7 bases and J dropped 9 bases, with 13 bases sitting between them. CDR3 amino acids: CASNGGDGEQFF. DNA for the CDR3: TGTGCCAGTAATGGGGGCGACGGTGAGCAGTTCTTC.